Below, one T cell receptor (beta chain) is given with its context. Its antigen is unknown. The same CDR3 arises from other DNA sequences in this sample as well. Time point specified: recipient sample about 28 days before transplant, after cytoreduction. This specimen comes from a study of T cell clonotyping in hematopoietic cell transplantation. Study context: Pretransplant recipient samples were taken after cytoreduction.

Assay used: immunoSEQ multiplex PCR; TCRdb lists only in-frame clones, some missing. Seen here are tens of thousands of clones, almost 97% observed once, and the top ten hold roughly 1.7%. The germline V and J ends were trimmed by 4 bases and 2 bases, with 11 bases remaining between them. Germline V gives CDR1 SQVTM, CDR2 ANQGSEA. The CDR3 has 13 residues. Points from the study as a whole: At the given depth, recipient repertoires were over 95% de novo clonotypes. Higher Inverse Simpson Index values in graft donor and pretransplant recipient predicted broader posttransplant TCR diversity.

This chain joins TRBV29-1 and TRBJ1-1; possibly TRBD1 for D (5 bases). This clonotype originated in a woman aged 50 to 65 with acute myeloid leukemia. Some clones in this sample may be carry-over from other donors' samples. This specimen was peripheral blood mononuclear cells, taken before stem cell transplant. The CDR3 region is CSVGTGGNTEAFF. The CDR3, as DNA: TGCAGCGTTGGAACAGGAGGTAACACTGAAGCTTTCTTT.